The 25 T cell receptor beta chains below come from one sample, sequenced in a study of PD-1 blockade in classical Hodgkin lymphoma. TCRdb's table, derived via immunoSEQ multiplex PCR, lists solely in-frame clones and lacks some. The repertoire holds roughly 52,000 clones, with roughly 86% as singletons. Sample time point: cycle 4 day 1 (C4D1), after 5 to 7 weeks of nivolumab. All trial patients relapsed after autologous stem cell transplantation. The input for sequencing was peripheral blood mononuclear cells (PBMCs), taken before the fourth cycle of nivolumab. Receptors were obtained from a human donor with classical Hodgkin lymphoma.

V and J are TRBV7-8 and TRBJ1-2; D is unresolved. Germline V CDR1 and CDR2: SGHVS, FQNEAQ. V lost 5 bases, J lost 1 base, and 11 bases lay in between. This CDR3 region has 14 residues. The CDR3 loop reads CASSKTTVNYGYTF. The DNA of the CDR3 is TGTGCCAGCAGCAAGACTACAGTTAACTATGGCTACACCTTC.

The CDR3 DNA sequence: TGTGCCAGCAGCTTAGATCCCGGAACAGGGAATCAGCCCCAGCATTTT. This translates into CASSLDPGTGNQPQHF. V gene TRBV11-2 combines with J gene TRBJ1-5; D possibly corresponds to TRBD1 (6 bases). CDR1 is SGHAT and CDR2 is FQNNGV in the germline V gene. The CDR3 is 16 residues long. The V end was cut by 0 bases, the J end by 4 bases, with 13 bases between.

The J gene is TRBJ2-1, the V gene TRBV6-1; 11 nucleotides match TRBD1. V shed 8 bases and J 4 bases; nucleotides not matched to a gene: 4. The CDR3 contains 14 residues. The V gene's germline CDR1 is MNHNS and CDR2 SASEGT. CDR3: CASRDRGSYNEQFF. CDR3 bases: TGTGCCAGCCGGGACAGGGGGAGTTACAATGAGCAGTTCTTC.

The chain has TRBV15 and TRBJ1-2; tentatively, D is TRBD1 (5 bases). In germline, CDR1 is LNHNV, CDR2 YYDKDF (reference sequence). Trimming cost V 0 bases and J 4 bases, with 12 bases left between them. The CDR3 contains 15 residues. Here the CDR3 reads CATSREKGLSYGYTF. Written as DNA, the CDR3 is TGTGCCACCAGCAGAGAAAAGGGGCTCAGCTATGGCTACACCTTC.

J is TRBJ2-5 and V is TRBV10-2; the D gene is possibly TRBD1 (6 bases). This CDR3 has 14 amino acids. From germline, CDR1 is WSHSY and CDR2 SAAADI. V lost 6 bases to trimming and J lost 4 bases, with 15 bases between them. For the CDR3, the DNA is TGCGCCAGCAGAGAAACAGGGATAGGAGAGACCCAGTACTTC. This sequence encodes CASRETGIGETQYF.

J is TRBJ1-5 and V is TRBV28; D possibly corresponds to TRBD1 (5 bases). Germline V CDR1 and CDR2: MDHEN, SYDVKM. Trimming removed 7 bases at V and 0 bases at J, with 16 bases between. The CDR3 is made up of 16 amino acids. CDR3 loop: CASTPGGRGSNQPQHF. The CDR3 bases are TGTGCCAGCACACCAGGCGGTAGGGGTAGCAATCAGCCCCAGCATTTT.

The chain couples TRBV5-4 to TRBJ1-2; no firm D call. The CDR3 is 10 amino acids. Deletions cut 2 bases from V and 5 bases from J, with 1 base between. From germline, CDR1 is SGHNT and CDR2 YYREEE (reference sequence). DNA of the CDR3: TGTGCCAGCAGCTTATATGGCTACACCTTC. It specifies CASSLYGYTF.

The genes are TRBV9 and TRBJ2-5; TRBD2 aligns across 14 bases. The CDR3 has 16 residues. Unmatched junction bases numbered 6, after V lost 3 bases and J lost 5 bases. The germline CDR1 and CDR2 sequences are SGDLS and YYNGEE. CDR3 region: CASSETSGRAGETQYF. The CDR3 DNA is TGTGCCAGCAGCGAGACTAGCGGGAGGGCCGGTGAGACCCAGTACTTC.

The V gene is TRBV4-3, the J gene TRBJ1-5; D gene unclear. The CDR3 is 15 residues long. The V and J ends lost 1 base and 2 bases respectively, with 9 bases between them. The germline CDR1 and CDR2 sequences are LGHNA and YSLEER. CDR3 sequence (DNA): TGCGCCAGCAGCCAAGCGACCGCTGGCAATCAGCCCCAGCATTTT. Translated, it gives CASSQATAGNQPQHF.

V is TRBV4-1 and J is TRBJ1-1; D may be TRBD1 (5 bases). Trimming shortened V by 0 bases and J by 4 bases, and 15 bases separated the two germline ends. The CDR3 loop spans 16 amino acids. The V gene's germline CDR1 is MGHRA and CDR2 YSYEKL. The CDR3 reads CASSQERVGVGTEAFF. The CDR3 DNA reads TGCGCCAGCAGCCAAGAGAGGGTAGGGGTAGGCACTGAAGCTTTCTTT.

The chain combines TRBV6-1 with TRBJ2-1; 8 positions match TRBD2. The length of the CDR3 is 14 residues. Germline assignment: CDR1 MNHNS and CDR2 SASEGT. Losses at the gene ends were 1 base for V and 9 bases for J; bases not matched to a gene: 5. The CDR3 reads CASSEVLAGGEQFF. Here the CDR3 DNA reads TGTGCCAGCAGTGAAGTCCTCGCGGGGGGTGAGCAGTTCTTC.

V usage is TRBV5-1 and J usage is TRBJ2-1; TRBD2 matches at 11 bases. CDR3 length equals 17 residues. The germline V gene encodes CDR1 SGHRS and CDR2 YFSETQ. J lost 4 bases, V lost 2 bases, and 8 bases had no gene match. CDR3 sequence reads: CASSFRPSGGTYNEQFF. The DNA for the CDR3 is TGCGCCAGCAGCTTCAGGCCTAGCGGGGGGACTTACAATGAGCAGTTCTTC.

The CDR3: CASISGGAYNEQFF. The CDR3 DNA follows: TGTGCCAGTATTAGCGGGGGGGCATACAATGAGCAGTTCTTC. This chain links TRBV2 with TRBJ2-1, with TRBD2 identical over 11 bases. The CDR3 contains 14 residues. The ends lost 9 bases at V and 4 bases at J; junction bases unmatched: 5. Germline values: CDR1 SNHLY, CDR2 FYNNEI.

The J gene is TRBJ2-1, the V gene TRBV13; no definite D call. The CDR3 runs 13 residues. Trimming took 10 bases from V and 3 from J, leaving 13 bases between them. Germline CDR1 reads PRHDT; CDR2 reads FYEKMQ (reference sequence). The DNA of the CDR3 is TGTGCCACCCTAGGAAGGTTCTACAATGAGCAGTTCTTC. Amino acids: CATLGRFYNEQFF. Looking up the rest from reference TRBV13 and TRBJ2-1 gives the full variable domain: AAGVIQSPRHLIKEKRETATLKCYPIPRHDTVYWYQQGPGQDPQFLISFYEKMQSDKGSIPDRFSAQQFSDYHSELNMSSLELGDSALYFCATLGRFYNEQFFGPGTRLTVL.

The J gene is TRBJ2-7, the V gene TRBV7-2, with a possible D match to TRBD2 (5 bases). This CDR3 is built from 14 residues. Germline loops: CDR1 SGHTA, CDR2 FQGNSA. The V end lost 5 bases, the J end lost 3 bases, and 14 bases lay between the germline ends. CDR3 sequence reads: CASSPRRESYEQYF. The CDR3 DNA sequence: TGTGCCAGCAGCCCCCGACGGGAAAGCTACGAGCAGTACTTC. Filled out from reference TRBV7-2 and TRBJ2-7, the complete variable domain reads GAGVSQSPSNKVTEKGKDVELRCDPISGHTALYWYRQSLGQGLEFLIYFQGNSAPDKSGLPSDRFSAERTGGSVSTLTIQRTQQEDSAVYLCASSPRRESYEQYFGPGTRLTVT.

This chain links TRBV28 with TRBJ2-5; D is possibly TRBD1 or TRBD2 (5 bases each). The germline gives CDR1 MDHEN, CDR2 SYDVKM. Deletions cut 3 bases from V and 11 bases from J, with 19 bases between. The CDR3 runs 14 residues. The CDR3 reads CASSFDRGRRGQYF. CDR3 sequence (DNA): TGTGCCAGCAGTTTTGACCGGGGCAGGCGAGGTCAGTACTTC.

The chain employs TRBV19 and TRBJ2-3, with D perhaps given as TRBD1 or TRBD2 (5 bases each). V was pared by 4 bases and J by 2 bases, with 22 bases between. The CDR3 sequence is 18 residues long. From germline, CDR1 is LNHDA and CDR2 SQIVND (reference sequence). CDR3 sequence: CASSNPGPSIANTDTQYF. The DNA for the CDR3 is TGTGCCAGTAGTAACCCGGGACCCAGCATAGCAAACACAGATACGCAGTATTTT.

The gene calls are TRBV5-1 and TRBJ2-1, with D possibly matching TRBD2 (5 bases). Trimming took off 2 bases at V and 7 bases at J, with 7 bases between the two ends. Per germline, CDR1 SGHRS and CDR2 YFSETQ. The CDR3 has 12 amino acids. CDR3 loop: CASSLGGNEQFF. The CDR3 DNA reads as TGCGCCAGCAGCTTAGGCGGGAATGAGCAGTTCTTC.

The chain combines TRBV6-4 with TRBJ2-1; 9 nucleotides agree with TRBD2. The CDR3 is made up of 15 amino acids. V trimming: 2 bases; J trimming: 5 bases; junction bases outside the gene matches: 4. Germline lookup yields CDR1 MRHNA and CDR2 SNTAGT. The CDR3 sequence is CASSDAGLAHNEQFF. CDR3 DNA: TGTGCCAGCAGTGACGCGGGACTAGCCCACAATGAGCAGTTCTTC.

This chain connects TRBV6-5 to TRBJ2-3; a weak D match, TRBD2 (6 bases). The CDR3 is 14 residues long. CDR1 is MNHEY and CDR2 is SVGAGI in the germline V gene. Deletions cut 0 bases from V and 9 bases from J, with 13 bases between. CDR3 bases: TGTGCCAGCAGTTACTCGCATCTAGCGATGACGCAGTATTTT. Residues: CASSYSHLAMTQYF.

V is TRBV7-2 and J is TRBJ2-7, with 12 bases identical to TRBD1. The CDR3 is made up of 14 amino acids. With 6 bases clipped from V and 4 bases from J, the junction kept 4 bases outside the gene matches. Germline CDR1 and CDR2: SGHTA and FQGNSA. Here the CDR3 DNA reads TGTGCCAGCAGGATGGGACAGGGGGCTTACGAGCAGTACTTC. It translates to CASRMGQGAYEQYF.

V usage is TRBV27 and J usage is TRBJ2-1; 11 bases fit TRBD2. Unmatched junction bases numbered 7, after V lost 5 bases and J lost 7 bases. Germline loops: CDR1 MNHEY, CDR2 SMNVEV (reference sequence). The CDR3 runs 15 residues. The CDR3 loop is CASSPIAGGRNEQFF. The CDR3 bases are TGTGCCAGCAGTCCGATAGCGGGAGGGCGGAATGAGCAGTTCTTC.

The rearrangement uses TRBV7-9 and TRBJ1-5; D remains unclear. The CDR3 spans 14 residues. Germline CDR1 reads SEHNR; CDR2 reads FQNEAQ (reference sequence). Between the trimmed V and J ends, which lost 4 bases and 4 bases, there was a span of 11 bases. CDR3 region: CASSSKGGNQPQHF. The CDR3 nucleotides are TGTGCCAGCAGCTCCAAAGGTGGGAATCAGCCCCAGCATTTT.

The rearrangement joins TRBV5-6 to TRBJ2-7; D is uncertain. The CDR3 is 14 amino acids. Germline CDR1 is SGHDT and CDR2 is YYEEEE. V was trimmed by 0 bases and J by 2 bases, leaving 9 bases between them. The CDR3 reads CASSLGRVTYEQYF. The CDR3 region has the DNA TGTGCCAGCAGCTTGGGCCGGGTTACCTACGAGCAGTACTTC. The full variable domain, with the rest looked up from reference TRBV5-6 and TRBJ2-7, is DAGVTQSPTHLIKTRGQQVTLRCSPKSGHDTVSWYQQALGQGPQFIFQYYEEEERQRGNFPDRFSGHQFPNYSSELNVNALLLGDSALYLCASSLGRVTYEQYFGPGTRLTVT.

In DNA form, the CDR3 reads TGTGCCAGCAGCCACCAGGGGCTCCCAATCGAAGCTTTCTTT. Its translation: CASSHQGLPIEAFF. J is TRBJ1-1 and V is TRBV5-5, with a possible D match to TRBD1 (6 bases). Trimming took 4 bases from V and 8 from J, leaving 18 bases between them. In germline, CDR1 is SGHKS, CDR2 YYEKEE (reference sequence). The CDR3 is 14 amino acids.